Listed below are T cell receptor beta chains from one sample, sequenced in a study of T cell changes during pregnancy in multiple sclerosis. Produced via immunoSEQ multiplex PCR; TCRdb's table is partial and in-frame only. The table lists approximately 100,000 clones, around 93% of them singletons. This sample comprised peripheral blood, obtained in the third trimester of pregnancy. The source is a female donor with multiple sclerosis, enrolled in a pregnancy study. Each CDR3 is given with its conserved first and last residue. Each record gives: clone size, J gene, V gene, D gene, CDR3 DNA, CDR3 protein. D genes are given only for firm matches. Rows may omit the clone size; those that give it use once, few, many or a size class.

-,TRBJ1-5,TRBV2,-,TGTGCCAGCAGGGCGGGGAGGGGGAATCAGCCCCAGCATTTT,CASRAGRGNQPQHF
-,TRBJ2-3,TRBV7-2,-,TGTGCCAGCAGCTTAGCGACTAGCACAGATACGCAGTATTTT,CASSLATSTDTQYF
-,TRBJ2-7,TRBV4-1,TRBD2,TGCGCCAGCAGCCAATCTAGCGGGAGCTCCTACGAGCAGTACTTC,CASSQSSGSSYEQYF
-,TRBJ2-7,TRBV27,TRBD1,TGTGCCAGCAGTGACCGGGACAGGGGTCTTGCTGCCTACGAGCAGTACTTC,CASSDRDRGLAAYEQYF
-,TRBJ2-3,TRBV21-1,-,TGTGCCAGCAGCAAAAGCGCCGGCACTAGCGGGAGGGTTACGCAGTATTTT,CASSKSAGTSGRVTQYF
-,TRBJ1-1,TRBV29-1,-,TGCAGCGCCCCGGGGGTGACTGAAGCTTTCTTT,CSAPGVTEAFF
-,TRBJ1-5,TRBV10-3,TRBD1,TGTGCCATCAGTGATAACGGACAGGGCCAGCCCCAGCATTTT,CAISDNGQGQPQHF
-,TRBJ1-1,TRBV5-8,-,TGTGCCAGCAGCCGAATGGGGCGGAGGCAGGGAGGGCCTGAAGCTTTCTTT,CASSRMGRRQGGPEAFF
-,TRBJ2-1,TRBV28,-,TGTGCCAGCAGTTTAGTGGGGGGAGGCTACAATGAGCAGTTCTTC,CASSLVGGGYNEQFF
once,TRBJ2-1,TRBV21-1,-,TGTGCCAGCAGCAAAGGACAGGTCCCCGGGACAGGGGCCTACAATGAGCAGTTCTTC,CASSKGQVPGTGAYNEQFF
-,TRBJ2-3,TRBV5-4,-,TGTGCCAGCAGCTCCTCCCCCACTAGCACAGATACGCAGTATTTT,CASSSSPTSTDTQYF
-,TRBJ2-1,TRBV15,TRBD2,TGTGCCACCAGGCATCCTAGCGGGAGTCAGTACAATGAGCAGTTCTTC,CATRHPSGSQYNEQFF
-,TRBJ2-5,TRBV5-6,TRBD2,TGTGCCAGCAGCTTAGCGGGAGTAGAGACCCAGTACTTC,CASSLAGVETQYF
-,TRBJ2-7,TRBV14,TRBD1,TGTGCCAGCAGCTTACCGGGACAGGGGCGCGAGCAGTACTTC,CASSLPGQGREQYF
once,TRBJ2-1,TRBV2,-,TGTGCCAGCAACGTGCGAGGAGGAGTATCCTACAATGAGCAGTTCTTC,CASNVRGGVSYNEQFF
-,TRBJ2-7,TRBV19,TRBD1,TGTGCCAGCGCCGGGACAGGAGCATACGAGCAGTACTTC,CASAGTGAYEQYF